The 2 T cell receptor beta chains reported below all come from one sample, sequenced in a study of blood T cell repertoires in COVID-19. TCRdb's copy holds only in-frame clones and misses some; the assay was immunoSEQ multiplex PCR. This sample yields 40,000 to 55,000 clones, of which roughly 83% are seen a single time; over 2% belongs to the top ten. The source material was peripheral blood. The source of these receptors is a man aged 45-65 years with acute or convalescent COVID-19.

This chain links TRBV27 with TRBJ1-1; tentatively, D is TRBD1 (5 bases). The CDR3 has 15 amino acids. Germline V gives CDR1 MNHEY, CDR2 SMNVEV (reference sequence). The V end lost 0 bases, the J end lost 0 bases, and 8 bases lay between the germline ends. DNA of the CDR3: TGTGCCAGCAGTTTATCGGCAGGGATGAACACTGAAGCTTTCTTT. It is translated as CASSLSAGMNTEAFF.

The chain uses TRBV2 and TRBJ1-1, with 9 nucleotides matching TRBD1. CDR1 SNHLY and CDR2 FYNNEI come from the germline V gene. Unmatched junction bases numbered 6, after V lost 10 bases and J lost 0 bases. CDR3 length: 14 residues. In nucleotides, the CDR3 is TGTGCCAACCGGACAGGGGTTATGAACACTGAAGCTTTCTTT. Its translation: CANRTGVMNTEAFF.